These T cell receptor beta chains were read from a single sample in a study of PD-1 and CTLA-4 blockade in melanoma. Assay used: immunoSEQ multiplex PCR; TCRdb lists only in-frame clones, some missing. The table lists about 31,000 clones, under 95% of them singletons, with over 8.5% in the top ten. The sequencing here drew on CD8+ T cells from peripheral blood, taken from a patient given anti-PD-1 treatment. The receptor set was obtained from a human donor with melanoma. Both conserved end residues are part of each CDR3. A D gene is named only where the DNA matches it firmly. Expanded clones are given a class, and other clones once, few, many or no size at all.

j_gene,v_gene,abundance,d_gene,CDR3nt,CDR3aa
TRBJ1-6,TRBV7-2,NA,NA,TGTGCCAGCAGCCAAACAGGGTTAAGCTATAGATCACCCCTCCACTTT,CASSQTGLSYRSPLHF
TRBJ2-5,TRBV3-1/TRBV3-2,NA,NA,TGTGCCAGCAGTCCTCAGGGACAAGAGACCCAGTACTTC,CASSPQGQETQYF
TRBJ2-7,TRBV4-1,NA,NA,TGCGCCAGCAGCCAAGATTCCTCCTACGAGCAGTACTTC,CASSQDSSYEQYF
TRBJ2-7,TRBV14,NA,TRBD2,TGTGCCAGCAGCCAAACGACTAGCGGGACTTACGAGCAGTACTTC,CASSQTTSGTYEQYF
TRBJ1-5,TRBV28,NA,NA,TGTGCCAGCAGTTTTTTAAGGGGGGAGCAGCCCCAGCATTTT,CASSFLRGEQPQHF
TRBJ1-1,TRBV6-4,NA,NA,TGTGCCAGCAGTGAGGGGGGAACTGAAGCTTTCTTT,CASSEGGTEAFF
TRBJ1-3,TRBV15,NA,NA,TGTGCCACCAGCAGCGGACGTCGCTCTGGAAACACCATATATTTT,CATSSGRRSGNTIYF
TRBJ2-7,TRBV28,once,NA,TGTGCCAGCAGTAGGGATTCCTACGAGCAGTACTTC,CASSRDSYEQYF
TRBJ1-1,TRBV2,once,TRBD1,TGTGCCAGCAGTGACAGGGGGCTATCGGGGACTGAAGCTTTCTTT,CASSDRGLSGTEAFF
TRBJ1-5,TRBV7-9,NA,TRBD1,TGTGCCAGCAGTTCTACAGGGGATCAGCCCCAGCATTTT,CASSSTGDQPQHF
TRBJ1-1,TRBV15,once,NA,TGTGCCACCAGCAGTTCACCGCCGGATGAGACTGAAGCTTTCTTT,CATSSSPPDETEAFF
TRBJ2-7,TRBV28,NA,NA,TGTGCCAGCAGTTCCCAGGTGAAGGCGAGCTCCTACGAGCAGTACTTC,CASSSQVKASSYEQYF
TRBJ1-2,TRBV19,NA,NA,TGTGCCAGTAGTATATATGTAGCAGGATGGGGCTACACCTTC,CASSIYVAGWGYTF
TRBJ2-3,TRBV5-1,NA,NA,TGCGCCAGCAGCGATAGTTTCACAGATACGCAGTATTTT,CASSDSFTDTQYF
TRBJ2-7,TRBV15,NA,TRBD2,TGTGCCACCAGCAGAGATCCAGGTGCCACTAGCGGGAGTTGGTACGAGCAGTACTTC,CATSRDPGATSGSWYEQYF
TRBJ1-4,TRBV7-9,NA,NA,TGTGCCAGCAGCCTCCTCGGACAGCCTAATGAAAAACTGTTTTTT,CASSLLGQPNEKLFF
TRBJ2-5,TRBV18,NA,NA,TGTGCCAGCTCACCGGTGGTGGCAGGGCTTTTAGAAGAGACCCAGTACTTC,CASSPVVAGLLEETQYF
TRBJ2-1,TRBV2,NA,TRBD2,TGTGCCAGCAGGGTAGCGGGGAGCTCCTACAATGAGCAGTTCTTC,CASRVAGSSYNEQFF
TRBJ1-1,TRBV3-1/TRBV3-2,NA,NA,TGTGCCAGCAACACAAACCTGGCCGACACTGAAGCTTTCTTT,CASNTNLADTEAFF
TRBJ1-1,TRBV30,NA,NA,TGTGCCTGGAGTGTGCTACAGAGGGTGAACACTGAAGCTTTCTTT,CAWSVLQRVNTEAFF
TRBJ2-7,TRBV6-2/TRBV6-3,NA,NA,TGTGCCAGCAGCCCGGGACTCATGGACGAGCAGTACTTC,CASSPGLMDEQYF
TRBJ2-5,TRBV19,NA,TRBD2,TGTGCCAGTAACAGCGGGAGATGGGAGACCCAGTACTTC,CASNSGRWETQYF